Given below is one T cell receptor (beta chain) in context. Multiplex PCR (32 V and 13 J primers) was used to amplify the TCR beta CDR3. TCRdb independently ran MiXCR on the multiplex PCR reads; one entry per CDR3 protein. The sample includes 9,000 to 13,000 distinct CDR3 sequences, roughly a fifth of them seen just once. At 600 ng per sample, bulk tumor genomic DNA provided the template. Surgery yielded several widely spaced biopsies per primary tumor. Undergoing curative surgery were patients whose non-small cell lung cancer was untreated and newly diagnosed. The sample belongs to a study of immune heterogeneity within non-small cell lung tumors. The V segment lost 0 bases and the J segment 2 bases; nucleotides outside the gene matches: 8. The germline V gene has CDR1 LGHDT and CDR2 YNNKEL (reference sequence). This CDR3 has 17 residues.

This TCR was sampled from a man in his sixties with non-small cell lung cancer. The rearrangement joins TRBV3-1 to TRBJ2-3, with 7 bases matching TRBD2. Sequenced: lung tumor tissue. CDR3 bases: TGTGCCAGCAGCCAAGAAATCGGCGGGAGTGTCACAGATACGCAGTATTTT. It specifies CASSQEIGGSVTDTQYF.